This TCR beta chain was captured in a study of blood T cell repertoires in COVID-19. About the research overall: Donors in the United States, Italy and Spain gave samples during acute or convalescent COVID-19. Nucleic acid was either cDNA or gDNA, and it came from T cells, B-cell-depleted T cells, or PBMCs.

In the authors' methods: Amplifying reference gene primers gave estimates of nucleated cell counts. Assay: immunoSEQ multiplex PCR; the TCRdb copy retains only in-frame clones and omits some. Clone size and the V and J calls come from that table; the DNA yielded D and trimming. The sample yields under 200,000 clones, approximately 86% seen once. CDR1 and CDR2 (germline): SGHNT, YYREEE (reference sequence). CDR3 length: 17 amino acids. The V gene end was trimmed by 4 bases and the J gene end by 4 bases; junction bases not matched to a gene: 7. The chain employs TRBV5-4 and TRBJ2-2, with 13 bases aligning to TRBD2. Sequencing was performed on peripheral blood. The source of this sequence is a man aged 70 or older with acute or convalescent COVID-19. The CDR3 region has the DNA TGTGCCAGCAGCGCGGGGACTAGCGGGAAGTTCACCGGGGAGCTGTTTTTT. It yields the protein CASSAGTSGKFTGELFF.